The TCR beta chain under discussion was sequenced for a study of blood T cell repertoires in COVID-19. Looking at the study overall: Samples came from the United States, Italy and Spain, spanning acute and convalescent COVID-19. In each case, the material was cDNA or gDNA derived from T cells, B-cell-depleted T cells, or PBMCs.

Seattle-derived patients entered the study during active infection and were followed longitudinally. How the authors handled the data: Reference gene primer amplification yielded estimated nucleated cell counts. Here immunoSEQ multiplex PCR was the method, and the copy in TCRdb shows in-frame clones only, minus some. The DNA gave D and trimming, while V, J and clone size come from that table. The data show 150,000 to 180,000 clones, around 83% seen once. The CDR3 has 13 residues. Trimming shortened V by 6 bases and J by 7 bases, and 12 bases separated the two germline ends. Looked up from germline, CDR1 is WNHNN and CDR2 is SYGVQD (reference sequence).

The sequenced material came from peripheral blood. V gene TRBV10-1 combines with J gene TRBJ1-4; no reliable D call. The receptor's source is a woman aged 55-75 years with COVID-19, enrolled during active disease. CDR3 bases: TGCGCCAGCAGCGACGGCGGCGCTGAAAAACTGTTTTTT. Translated: CASSDGGAEKLFF.